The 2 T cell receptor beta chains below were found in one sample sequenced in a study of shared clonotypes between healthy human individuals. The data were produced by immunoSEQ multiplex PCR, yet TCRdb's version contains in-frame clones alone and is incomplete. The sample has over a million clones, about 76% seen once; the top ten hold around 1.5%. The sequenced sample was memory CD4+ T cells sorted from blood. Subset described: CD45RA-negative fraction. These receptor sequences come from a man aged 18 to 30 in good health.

The CDR3 spells CRGQGANEQFF. As DNA, the CDR3 is TGCAGGGGACAGGGGGCAAATGAGCAGTTCTTC. J is TRBJ2-1 and V is TRBV20-1, with TRBD1 matching 12 bases. The CDR3 sequence is 11 residues long. From germline, CDR1 is DFQATT and CDR2 SNEGSKA (reference sequence).

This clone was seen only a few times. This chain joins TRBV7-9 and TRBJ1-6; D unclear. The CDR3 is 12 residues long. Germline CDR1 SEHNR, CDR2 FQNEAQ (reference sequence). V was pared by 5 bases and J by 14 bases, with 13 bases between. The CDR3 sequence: CASSAEGRSLHF. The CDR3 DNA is TGTGCCAGCAGCGCCGAAGGGAGGTCCCTCCACTTT.